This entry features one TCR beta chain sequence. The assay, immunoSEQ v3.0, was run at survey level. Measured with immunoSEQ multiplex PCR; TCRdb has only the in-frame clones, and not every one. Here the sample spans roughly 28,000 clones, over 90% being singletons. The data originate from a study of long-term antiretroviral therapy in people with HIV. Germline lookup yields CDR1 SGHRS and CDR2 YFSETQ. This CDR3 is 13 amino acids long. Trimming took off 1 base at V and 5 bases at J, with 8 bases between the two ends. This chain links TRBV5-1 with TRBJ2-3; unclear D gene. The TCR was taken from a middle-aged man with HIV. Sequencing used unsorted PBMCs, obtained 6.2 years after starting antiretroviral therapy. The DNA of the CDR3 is TGCGCCAGCAGCTTGTTTGCAGGAGATACGCAGTATTTT. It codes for CASSLFAGDTQYF.